This T cell receptor beta chain was identified in a study of OX40 agonist ivuxolimab in advanced cancers. Study-level results: The specificity for antigen of the expanded peripheral T cells was not determined.

TCRdb's table, derived via immunoSEQ multiplex PCR, lists solely in-frame clones and lacks some. The sample consists of over 20,000 clones, over 80% of them appearing once. By its share, this clone is medium-sized (0.01 to 0.1%). Its antigen remains unknown. The CDR3 consists of 10 residues. With 8 bases removed from V and 4 bases from J, the gap between germline ends came to 3 bases. CDR1 and CDR2 from the germline V gene are MGHDK and SYGVNS. This clonotype was sampled from an adult with an advanced solid tumor such as melanoma, head and neck, liver or kidney cancer. The specimen was CD4+ or CD8+ T cells sorted from blood, collected in a trial of the OX40 agonist ivuxolimab. V usage is TRBV25-1 and J usage is TRBJ1-5; D remains ambiguous. The DNA for the CDR3 is TGTGCCAGCGGGAATCAGCCCCAGCATTTT. Its translation is CASGNQPQHF.